This passage covers 8 T cell receptor beta chains from one sample sequenced in a study of blood T cell repertoires in COVID-19. Libraries were prepared by immunoSEQ multiplex PCR; TCRdb keeps only in-frame clonotypes and omits some of them. This sample has about 260,000 clones, with roughly 90% found just once. The source material was peripheral blood. The receptors here all came from a woman aged 25 to 45 with COVID-19, enrolled during active disease.

The chain carries TRBV6-6 and TRBJ1-2; D is possibly TRBD1 (6 bases). This CDR3 is built from 12 residues. With 10 bases removed from V and 8 bases from J, the gap between germline ends came to 17 bases. Germline assignment: CDR1 MNHNY and CDR2 SVGAGI (reference sequence). The chain's CDR3 is CATQRGSRGYTF. CDR3 in DNA: TGTGCCACCCAAAGGGGGTCTCGAGGCTACACCTTC.

CDR3 sequence reads: CASSLMMGRGEKLFF. The CDR3 nucleotides read TGTGCCAGCAGCTTAATGATGGGAAGAGGGGAAAAACTGTTTTTT. The gene calls are TRBV7-9 and TRBJ1-4; D not certain. CDR3 size: 15 residues. V was pared by 2 bases and J by 8 bases, with 15 bases between. Germline V CDR1 and CDR2: SEHNR, FQNEAQ (reference sequence).

The chain joins TRBV18 to TRBJ2-1, with 8 positions matching TRBD1. Unmatched junction bases numbered 5, after V lost 3 bases and J lost 4 bases. This CDR3 is built from 15 residues. From germline, CDR1 is KGHSH and CDR2 LQKENI. The CDR3: CASSPQGQVYNEQFF. The CDR3 DNA reads TGTGCCAGCTCACCGCAGGGACAGGTGTACAATGAGCAGTTCTTC. Together with reference TRBV18 and TRBJ2-1, the CDR3 gives the full variable domain: NAGVMQNPRHLVRRRGQEARLRCSPMKGHSHVYWYRQLPEEGLKFMVYLQKENIIDESGMPKERFSAEFPKEGPSILRIQQVVRGDSAAYFCASSPQGQVYNEQFFGPGTRLTVL.

This clone was observed a handful of times. This CDR3 is CASSSRTDTQPQHF. The CDR3 DNA is TGTGCCAGCAGCTCGCGGACAGATACACAGCCCCAGCATTTT. The rearrangement joins TRBV5-5 to TRBJ1-5, with D possibly TRBD1 on 6 matching bases. The CDR3 consists of 14 residues. Germline CDR1 reads SGHKS; CDR2 reads YYEKEE (reference sequence). Trimming cost V 3 bases and J 7 bases, with 14 bases left between them.

The CDR3 loop is CASSEGGGRPPRETQYF. The CDR3 bases are TGTGCCAGCAGCGAGGGGGGCGGGAGGCCACCTCGGGAGACCCAGTACTTC. V is TRBV9 and J is TRBJ2-5, with 8 bases aligning to TRBD2. Unmatched junction bases numbered 15, after V lost 3 bases and J lost 5 bases. Germline V gene lookup returns CDR1 SGDLS and CDR2 YYNGEE. This CDR3 comprises 17 residues.

The chain uses TRBV3-1 (or the pseudogene TRBV3-2) and TRBJ2-7, with TRBD1 as a possible D gene (6 bases). This CDR3 region has 15 residues. Germline assignment: CDR1 LGHDT and CDR2 YNNKEL (reference sequence). Trimming cost V 4 bases and J 2 bases, with 15 bases left between them. This chain's CDR3 is CASSPGQIGAYEQYF. CDR3 coding DNA: TGTGCCAGCAGCCCCGGACAGATCGGAGCCTACGAGCAGTACTTC.

The V call is TRBV5-1, the J call TRBJ1-3; 9 positions agree with TRBD1. CDR1 is SGHRS, CDR2 YFSETQ, per germline. This CDR3 is 15 amino acids long. The V segment lost 3 bases and the J segment 7 bases; nucleotides outside the gene matches: 8. The CDR3 loop reads CASSYGTGFANTIYF. The DNA of the CDR3 is TGCGCCAGCAGCTACGGGACAGGGTTCGCGAACACCATATATTTT. The full variable domain, with the rest looked up from reference TRBV5-1 and TRBJ1-3, is KAGVTQTPRYLIKTRGQQVTLSCSPISGHRSVSWYQQTPGQGLQFLFEYFSETQRNKGNFPGRFSGRQFSNSRSEMNVSTLELGDSALYLCASSYGTGFANTIYFGEGSWLTVV.

The rearrangement uses TRBV24-1 and TRBJ2-3, with D maybe TRBD2 (6 bases). The V gene's germline CDR1 is KGHDR and CDR2 SFDVKD. The CDR3 is 17 residues long. Trimming took 4 bases from V and 5 from J, leaving 21 bases between them. CDR3: CATSDRRVADAGDTQYF. The CDR3 DNA is TGTGCCACCAGTGACCGTCGCGTAGCGGATGCGGGAGATACGCAGTATTTT.